The 11 T cell receptor beta chains in this list originate from one sample, sequenced in a study of shared clonotypes between healthy human individuals. CD8 cells regarded as naive lacked CD45RO, were positively chosen for CCR7, and omitted terminally differentiated effector memory CD45RA+ cells. Sequencing was performed with immunoSEQ multiplex PCR; in TCRdb, only in-frame clones are kept and a portion is missing. The table records some 2.1 million clones, about 94% of them present only once. Sequencing was done on a sample of naive CD8+ T cells from PBMCs. These receptors all come from a man between 18 and 35 years old in good health. Some clones in this sample may be carry-over from other donors' samples.

This chain joins TRBV7-8 and TRBJ2-7, with 8 nucleotides matching TRBD1. CDR1 and CDR2 from the germline V gene are SGHVS and FQNEAQ. The CDR3 length is 16 residues. V was pared by 4 bases and J by 1 base, with 9 bases of the junction left unmatched. The CDR3 is CASSSPTGGWSYEQYF. The CDR3 bases are TGTGCCAGCAGCTCCCCAACAGGGGGATGGTCCTACGAGCAGTACTTC.

The J gene is TRBJ2-7, the V gene TRBV2, with TRBD1 identical over 9 bases. V gave up 6 bases and J gave up 3 bases; unmatched junction bases: 9. Per germline, CDR1 SNHLY and CDR2 FYNNEI. The CDR3 is made up of 15 amino acids. The CDR3 nucleotides read TGTGCCAGCAGCTACCCCGACAGGGGGAGCTACGAGCAGTACTTC. This codes for CASSYPDRGSYEQYF.

J is TRBJ2-7 and V is TRBV5-1, with D unclear. Germline CDR1 SGHRS, CDR2 YFSETQ. V was shortened by 1 base and J by 1 base, with 12 bases between the two germline ends. The CDR3 totals 15 residues. CDR3 sequence (DNA): TGCGCCAGCAGCTTGACAACCCGAACTTCCTACGAGCAGTACTTC. Protein product: CASSLTTRTSYEQYF.

The chain couples TRBV28 to TRBJ1-1, with D possibly TRBD1 on 6 matching bases. In germline, CDR1 is MDHEN, CDR2 SYDVKM. V gave up 7 bases and J gave up 5 bases, with 14 bases separating them. The CDR3 totals 13 residues. The CDR3 bases are TGTGCCAGCAAACGGGGGCGGAGGACTGAAGCTTTCTTT. Residues: CASKRGRRTEAFF. The full variable domain, in which reference TRBV28 and TRBJ1-1 provide the parts outside the CDR3, is DVKVTQSSRYLVKRTGEKVFLECVQDMDHENMFWYRQDPGLGLRLIYFSYDVKMKEKGDIPEGYSVSREKKERFSLILESASTNQTSMYLCASKRGRRTEAFFGQGTRLTVV.

This rearrangement joins TRBV27 to TRBJ1-1; maybe TRBD1 (5 bases). The ends were cut back, 5 bases at V and 4 bases at J, with 11 bases in the middle. Germline loops: CDR1 MNHEY, CDR2 SMNVEV (reference sequence). This CDR3 is 13 amino acids long. CDR3 region: CASSPGQGTEAFF. The CDR3 DNA is TGTGCCAGCAGTCCAGGACAAGGCACTGAAGCTTTCTTT.

This clone was recorded only once. J is TRBJ2-2 and V is TRBV27; 11 bases are shared with TRBD2. J gave up 0 bases and V 2 bases, and 2 bases lay outside the gene matches. Germline V gene sequence: CDR1 MNHEY, CDR2 SMNVEV (reference sequence). The CDR3 is 17 residues long. CDR3 nucleotide sequence: TGTGCCAGCAGTTTACTAGCGGGAGGCGCGAACACCGGGGAGCTGTTTTTT. This encodes CASSLLAGGANTGELFF.

The genes are TRBV27 and TRBJ2-1; D gene ambiguous. From germline, CDR1 is MNHEY and CDR2 SMNVEV (reference sequence). The CDR3 is made up of 13 amino acids. The V gene lost 2 bases and the J gene lost 6 bases, with 8 bases spanning the gap. In DNA, the CDR3 is TGTGCCAGCAGTTTAACCAGGACCAATGAGCAGTTCTTC. Its translation is CASSLTRTNEQFF.

The V call is TRBV28, the J call TRBJ2-7, with TRBD2 matching 8 bases. This CDR3 spans 12 amino acids. In germline, CDR1 is MDHEN, CDR2 SYDVKM. V dropped 5 bases and J dropped 7; count of bases not matched to a gene: 4. As DNA, the CDR3 is TGTGCCAGCAGTACCGGGAGGGAGGAGCAGTACTTC. It yields the protein CASSTGREEQYF.

The V and J genes are TRBV7-8 and TRBJ2-1; tentative D call: TRBD2 (7 bases). Trimming pared 10 bases from V and 2 bases from J, leaving 24 bases between. The CDR3 totals 17 residues. The germline CDR1 and CDR2 sequences are SGHVS and FQNEAQ. This CDR3 is CATIGGAARAPYNEQFF. The CDR3 nucleotides are TGTGCCACTATTGGGGGGGCCGCTCGGGCGCCCTACAATGAGCAGTTCTTC.

J is TRBJ1-4 and V is TRBV28; 8 positions match TRBD1. The CDR3 has 14 amino acids. V lost 6 bases to trimming and J lost 8 bases; unmatched junction nucleotides: 8. Per the germline V gene, CDR1 is MDHEN and CDR2 is SYDVKM. The CDR3 is CASRSRDRSEKLFF. The CDR3 DNA follows: TGTGCCAGCAGATCCCGGGACAGGAGCGAAAAACTGTTTTTT. The full variable domain, completed using reference TRBV28 and TRBJ1-4, is DVKVTQSSRYLVKRTGEKVFLECVQDMDHENMFWYRQDPGLGLRLIYFSYDVKMKEKGDIPEGYSVSREKKERFSLILESASTNQTSMYLCASRSRDRSEKLFFGSGTQLSVL.

V is TRBV9 and J is TRBJ2-1, with 11 bases identical to TRBD2. CDR3 size: 19 residues. The germline CDR1 and CDR2 sequences are SGDLS and YYNGEE. J was trimmed by 0 bases and V by 3 bases; bases with no gene match: 11. In DNA, the CDR3 is TGTGCCAGCAGCGCCGGGACTAGCGGTTTCGATTCCTCCTACAATGAGCAGTTCTTC. This encodes CASSAGTSGFDSSYNEQFF.